Below are 12 T cell receptor beta chains sequenced from a single sample in a study of blood T cells in healthy people across ages. Then a second PCR, running about 7 to 11 cycles, was carried out with a sample-barcoded 5' primer and a J-beta primer mix. TCRdb analysed the 5' RACE reads with MiXCR anew, one entry per CDR3 protein. This table holds hundreds of thousands of distinct CDR3 sequences, 20% to 30% found once. Separately, the same data were catalogued under a study of T cells of mothers and their children.

The material sequenced was blood. These receptors were collected from a boy between 10 and 17 years old in good health.

The sample holds a few counts of this clonotype. V usage is TRBV27 and J usage is TRBJ2-2, with D tentatively TRBD1 or TRBD2 (5 bases each). This CDR3 is built from 15 residues. Trimming removed 6 bases at V and 4 bases at J, with 15 bases between. Germline CDR1 is MNHEY and CDR2 is SMNVEV (reference sequence). The CDR3 nucleotides read TGTGCCAGCAGCAGGACAACCCGGGGCACCGGGGAGCTGTTTTTT. Translating it yields CASSRTTRGTGELFF.

The chain joins TRBV7-9 to TRBJ2-5, with 9 positions matching TRBD1. This CDR3 has 14 residues. V trimming: 6 bases; J trimming: 5 bases; junction bases outside the gene matches: 7. Germline loops: CDR1 SEHNR, CDR2 FQNEAQ (reference sequence). CDR3 residues: CASRQTQGAETQYF. CDR3 sequence (DNA): TGTGCCAGCAGACAAACACAGGGGGCCGAGACCCAGTACTTC.

This clonotype showed up just a few times. CDR3 in amino acids: CASSPDGTKPYNEQFF. CDR3 nucleotides: TGTGCCAGCAGTCCCGACGGGACTAAACCCTACAATGAGCAGTTCTTC. The genes are TRBV6-2 or TRBV6-3 and TRBJ2-1; 7 nucleotides line up with TRBD2. From germline, CDR1 is MNHEY and CDR2 SVGEGT. The CDR3 is 16 amino acids. The V gene end was trimmed by 5 bases and the J gene end by 2 bases; junction bases not matched to a gene: 9.

CDR3 protein: CASSIRATGNTEAFF. In DNA, the CDR3 is TGTGCCAGTAGTATAAGGGCCACCGGGAACACTGAAGCTTTCTTT. This chain links TRBV19 with TRBJ1-1; no firm D call. Germline assignment: CDR1 LNHDA and CDR2 SQIVND (reference sequence). This CDR3 has 15 amino acids. V shed 2 bases and J shed 1 base, with 11 bases lying between them.

The CDR3 loop reads CSARNLGGTSAGRDKTQYF. In DNA, the CDR3 is TGCAGTGCTAGGAATCTGGGTGGGACTAGTGCGGGAAGAGACAAGACCCAGTACTTC. V usage is TRBV20-1 and J usage is TRBJ2-5; 8 bases fit TRBD2. CDR1 is DFQATT, CDR2 SNEGSKA, per germline (reference sequence). The CDR3 spans 19 residues. V was pared by 3 bases and J by 6 bases, with 24 bases of the junction left unmatched.

This clonotype was detected only a few times. The chain links TRBV28 to TRBJ2-1; D call uncertain. Germline V gene sequence: CDR1 MDHEN, CDR2 SYDVKM. V lost 3 bases and J 11 bases, leaving 8 bases between the germline ends. The CDR3 is made up of 11 amino acids. CDR3 sequence (DNA): TGTGCCAGCAGTTTCTCCGGGCAGCAGTTCTTC. This codes for CASSFSGQQFF.

This clonotype was found many times. The chain combines TRBV5-6 with TRBJ1-2; 7 positions agree with TRBD1. The ends lost 3 bases at V and 7 bases at J; junction bases unmatched: 9. CDR1 is SGHDT and CDR2 is YYEEEE in the germline V gene. The length of the CDR3 is 14 residues. The CDR3 nucleotides read TGTGCCAGCAGCTCTAGGACAGGCGTGTTTGGCTACACCTTC. Translated: CASSSRTGVFGYTF.

In its sample, this clonotype was seen a few times. The chain employs TRBV7-3 and TRBJ1-6; the match to TRBD1 covers 7 bases. Germline assignment: CDR1 SGHTA and CDR2 FQGTGA. V was clipped by 2 bases and J by 9 bases; unmatched bases: 4. The CDR3 is 14 amino acids. CDR3 protein: CASSLLGQASPLHF. The DNA for the CDR3 is TGTGCCAGCAGCTTATTAGGACAGGCTTCACCCCTCCACTTT.

For this clonotype: The junction does not match germline at one end; this may be a read error. This chain links TRBV7-7 with TRBJ2-4; D may be TRBD1 (5 bases). In germline, CDR1 is SSHAT, CDR2 FNYEAQ (reference sequence). This CDR3 comprises 13 residues. For the CDR3, the DNA is TGTGCTAGCAGCTTAACAGGTTTCCGGCTTCAGTACTTC. It yields the protein CASSLTGFRLQYF.

The V gene is TRBV27, the J gene TRBJ2-1; D is perhaps TRBD1 (6 bases). Germline V lookup: CDR1 MNHEY, CDR2 SMNVEV (reference sequence). The CDR3 is 15 residues long. V was shortened by 6 bases and J by 7 bases, with 19 bases between the two germline ends. The CDR3 region is CASSPPATGQNEQFF. CDR3 in DNA: TGTGCCAGCAGCCCCCCCGCGACAGGTCAGAATGAGCAGTTCTTC.

The gene calls are TRBV14 and TRBJ1-1, with D perhaps TRBD1 (5 bases). Germline V gives CDR1 SGHDN, CDR2 FVKESK. The V end lost 3 bases, the J end lost 3 bases, and 14 bases lay between the germline ends. The CDR3 covers 15 residues. CDR3 residues: CASSHSWGRHTEAFF. DNA of the CDR3: TGTGCCAGCAGCCATTCCTGGGGCCGGCACACTGAAGCTTTCTTT.

In its sample, this clonotype was seen once. The V gene is TRBV12-3 or TRBV12-4, the J gene TRBJ1-1, with D tentatively TRBD1 (6 bases). CDR3 length: 14 amino acids. V gave up 3 bases and J gave up 0 bases, with 8 bases separating them. CDR3: CASSLGTLNTEAFF. The DNA for the CDR3 is TGTGCCAGCAGTTTGGGGACATTGAACACTGAAGCTTTCTTT.